The entry below gives a single T cell receptor beta chain sequence along with its context. Its cognate antigen is unknown. The data belong to a study of T cells in Graves' hyperthyroidism and ophthalmopathy. Findings and caveats of the study: Blood also held most thyroid clonotypes expanded beyond 0.001.

Stable Graves' hyperthyroidism denoted no ophthalmopathy progression over 18 months. Any patient presenting with uncontrolled infection, other autoimmune disease, pregnancy or lactation was left out. Amplification targeted TCR beta CDR3 regions from RNA transcripts. HTBI primers drove first-round RT-PCR of the TCR CDR3. In TCRdb, the multiplex PCR reads were re-called with MiXCR into one record per CDR3 protein. The sample carries hundreds of thousands of distinct CDR3 sequences, approximately 14% recorded once. This CDR3 has 16 amino acids. Germline CDR1 PRHDT, CDR2 FYEKMQ (reference sequence). Germline trimming cut 4 bases from V and 3 bases from J; bases unmatched to any gene: 7.

Material for sequencing was blood. The source is a woman in her late teens or twenties with Graves' hyperthyroidism. V gene TRBV13 combines with J gene TRBJ2-2; TRBD2 matches 8 bases. The DNA for the CDR3 is TGTGCCAGCAGCTCAACTAGCGGACACCACACCGGGGAGCTGTTTTTT. It translates to CASSSTSGHHTGELFF. The variable domain in full, completed from reference TRBV13 and TRBJ2-2, reads AAGVIQSPRHLIKEKRETATLKCYPIPRHDTVYWYQQGPGQDPQFLISFYEKMQSDKGSIPDRFSAQQFSDYHSELNMSSLELGDSALYFCASSSTSGHHTGELFFGEGSRLTVL.